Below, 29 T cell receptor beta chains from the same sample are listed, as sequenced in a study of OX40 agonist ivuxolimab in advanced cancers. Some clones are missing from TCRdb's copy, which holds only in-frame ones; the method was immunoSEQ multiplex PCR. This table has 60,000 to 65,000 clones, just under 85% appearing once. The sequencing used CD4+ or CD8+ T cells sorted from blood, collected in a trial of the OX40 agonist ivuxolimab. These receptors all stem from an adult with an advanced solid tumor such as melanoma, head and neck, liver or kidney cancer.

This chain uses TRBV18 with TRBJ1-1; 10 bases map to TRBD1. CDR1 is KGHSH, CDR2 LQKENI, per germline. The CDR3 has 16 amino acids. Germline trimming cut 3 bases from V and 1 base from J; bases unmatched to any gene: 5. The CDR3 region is CASSPGQGKRNTEAFF. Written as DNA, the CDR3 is TGTGCCAGCTCACCGGGACAGGGGAAGAGGAACACTGAAGCTTTCTTT.

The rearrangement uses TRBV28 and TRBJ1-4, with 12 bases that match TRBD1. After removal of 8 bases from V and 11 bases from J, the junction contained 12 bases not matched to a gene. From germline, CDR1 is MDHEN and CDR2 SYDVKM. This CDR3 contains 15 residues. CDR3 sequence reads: CASVAPGQGASKLFF. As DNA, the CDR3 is TGTGCCAGCGTTGCACCGGGACAGGGGGCGTCGAAACTGTTTTTT.

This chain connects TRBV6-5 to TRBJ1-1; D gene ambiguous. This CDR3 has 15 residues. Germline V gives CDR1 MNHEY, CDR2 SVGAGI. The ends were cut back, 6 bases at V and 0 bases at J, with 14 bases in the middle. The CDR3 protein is CASSPHGFLNTEAFF. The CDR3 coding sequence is TGTGCCAGCAGCCCACATGGGTTTTTGAACACTGAAGCTTTCTTT.

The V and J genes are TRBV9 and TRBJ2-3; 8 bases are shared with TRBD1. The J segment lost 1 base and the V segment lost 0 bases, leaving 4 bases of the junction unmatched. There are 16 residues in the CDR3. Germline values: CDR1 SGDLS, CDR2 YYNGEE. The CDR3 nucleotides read TGTGCCAGCAGCGTAGGAACAGGGGGTGGCACAGATACGCAGTATTTT. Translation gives CASSVGTGGGTDTQYF.

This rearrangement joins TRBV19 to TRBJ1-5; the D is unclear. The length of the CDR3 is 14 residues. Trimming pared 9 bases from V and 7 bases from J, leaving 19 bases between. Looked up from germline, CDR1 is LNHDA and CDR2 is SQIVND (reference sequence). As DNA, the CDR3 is TGTGCCAGCTCAGCGACCGTACCCGGCCAGCCCCAGCATTTT. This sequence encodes CASSATVPGQPQHF.

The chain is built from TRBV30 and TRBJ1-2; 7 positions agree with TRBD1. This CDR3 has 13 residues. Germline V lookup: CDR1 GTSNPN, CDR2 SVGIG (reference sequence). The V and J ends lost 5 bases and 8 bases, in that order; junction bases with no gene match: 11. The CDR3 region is CAWRGRGRYGYTF. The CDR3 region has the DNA TGTGCCTGGCGGGGGAGGGGGCGGTACGGCTACACCTTC.

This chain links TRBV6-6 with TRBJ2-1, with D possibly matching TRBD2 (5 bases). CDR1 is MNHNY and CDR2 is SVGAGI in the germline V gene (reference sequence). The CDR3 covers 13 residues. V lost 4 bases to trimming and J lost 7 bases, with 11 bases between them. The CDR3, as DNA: TGTGCCAGCAGTTCCCGCCCGGGGAATGAGCAGTTCTTC. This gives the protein CASSSRPGNEQFF.

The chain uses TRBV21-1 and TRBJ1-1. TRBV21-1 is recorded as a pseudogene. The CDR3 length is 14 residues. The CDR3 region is CASSELARGLEAFF. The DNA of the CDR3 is TGTGCCAGCAGCGAGTTGGCCAGGGGACTTGAAGCTTTCTTT.

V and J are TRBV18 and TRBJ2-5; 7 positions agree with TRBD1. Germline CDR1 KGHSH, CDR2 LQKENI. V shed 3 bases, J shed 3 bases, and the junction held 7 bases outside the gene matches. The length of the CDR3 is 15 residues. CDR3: CASSPQRQGKETQYF. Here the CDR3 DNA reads TGTGCCAGCTCACCGCAAAGACAGGGAAAAGAGACCCAGTACTTC.

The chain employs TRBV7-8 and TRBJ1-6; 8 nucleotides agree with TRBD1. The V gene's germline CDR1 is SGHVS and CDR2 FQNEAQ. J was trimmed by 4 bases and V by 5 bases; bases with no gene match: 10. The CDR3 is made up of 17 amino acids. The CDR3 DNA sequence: TGTGCCAGCAGCCCACTCCCGACAGGGGCATATAATTCACCCCTCCACTTT. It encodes CASSPLPTGAYNSPLHF. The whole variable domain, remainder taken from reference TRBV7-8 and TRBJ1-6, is GAGVSQSPRYKVAKRGQDVALRCDPISGHVSLFWYQQALGQGPEFLTYFQNEAQLDKSGLPSDRFFAERPEGSVSTLKIQRTQQEDSAVYLCASSPLPTGAYNSPLHFGNGTRLTVT.

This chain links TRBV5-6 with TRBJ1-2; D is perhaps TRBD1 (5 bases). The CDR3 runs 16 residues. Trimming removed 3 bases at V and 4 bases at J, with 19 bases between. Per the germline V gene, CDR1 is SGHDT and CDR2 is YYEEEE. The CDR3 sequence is CASSYGATTVTYGYTF. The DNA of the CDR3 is TGTGCCAGCAGCTACGGGGCTACGACAGTTACCTATGGCTACACCTTC.

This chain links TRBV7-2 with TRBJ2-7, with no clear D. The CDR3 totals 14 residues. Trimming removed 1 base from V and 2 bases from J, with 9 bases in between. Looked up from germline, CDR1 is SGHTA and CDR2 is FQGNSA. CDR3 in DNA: TGTGCCAGCAGCTTAGAGACTCCAGCCTACGAGCAGTACTTC. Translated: CASSLETPAYEQYF.

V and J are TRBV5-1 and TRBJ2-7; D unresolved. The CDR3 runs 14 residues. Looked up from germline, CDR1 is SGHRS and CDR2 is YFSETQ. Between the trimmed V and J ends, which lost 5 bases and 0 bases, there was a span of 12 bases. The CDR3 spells CASRNSQSSYEQYF. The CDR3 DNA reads TGCGCCAGCAGAAACAGCCAAAGCTCCTACGAGCAGTACTTC.

CDR3 sequence (DNA): TGTGCCAGCAGCCAGGACAGGGGGGATACGCAGTATTTT. Translating gives CASSQDRGDTQYF. J is TRBJ2-3 and V is TRBV7-9; 10 bases line up with TRBD1. The germline V gene has CDR1 SEHNR and CDR2 FQNEAQ (reference sequence). V shed 5 bases and J 6 bases; nucleotides not matched to a gene: 2. The CDR3 spans 13 residues.

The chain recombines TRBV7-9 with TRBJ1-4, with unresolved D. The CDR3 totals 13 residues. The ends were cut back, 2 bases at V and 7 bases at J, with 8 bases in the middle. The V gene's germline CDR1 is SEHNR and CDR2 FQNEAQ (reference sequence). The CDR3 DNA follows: TGTGCCAGCAGCTTACGGGAACTTGAAAAACTGTTTTTT. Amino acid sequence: CASSLRELEKLFF. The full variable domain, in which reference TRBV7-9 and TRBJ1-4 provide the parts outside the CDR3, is DTGVSQNPRHKITKRGQNVTFRCDPISEHNRLYWYRQTLGQGPEFLTYFQNEAQLEKSRLLSDRFSAERPKGSFSTLEIQRTEQGDSAMYLCASSLRELEKLFFGSGTQLSVL.

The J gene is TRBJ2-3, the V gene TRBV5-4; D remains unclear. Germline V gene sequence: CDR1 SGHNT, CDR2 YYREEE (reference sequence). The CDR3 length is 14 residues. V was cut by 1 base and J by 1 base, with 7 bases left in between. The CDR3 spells CASSLYSGTDTQYF. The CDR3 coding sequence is TGTGCCAGCAGCTTGTACTCGGGCACAGATACGCAGTATTTT.

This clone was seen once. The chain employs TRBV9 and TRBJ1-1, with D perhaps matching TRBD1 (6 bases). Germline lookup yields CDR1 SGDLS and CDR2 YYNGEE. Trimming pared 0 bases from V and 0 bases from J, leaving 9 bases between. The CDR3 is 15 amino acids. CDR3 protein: CASSVEDSLNTEAFF. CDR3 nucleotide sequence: TGTGCCAGCAGCGTAGAGGACAGTCTGAACACTGAAGCTTTCTTT.

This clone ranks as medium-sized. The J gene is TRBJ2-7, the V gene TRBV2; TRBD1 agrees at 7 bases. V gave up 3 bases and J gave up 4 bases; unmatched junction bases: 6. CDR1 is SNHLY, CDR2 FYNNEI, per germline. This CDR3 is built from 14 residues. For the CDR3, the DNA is TGTGCCAGCAGTGACTCCGGGACAGTATACGAGCAGTACTTC. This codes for CASSDSGTVYEQYF.

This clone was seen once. CDR3 protein: CASSDEPGVTGELFF. Written as DNA, the CDR3 is TGTGCCAGCAGTGACGAGCCAGGGGTCACCGGGGAGCTGTTTTTT. The chain carries TRBV6-4 and TRBJ2-2, with a possible D match to TRBD1 (6 bases). The CDR3 runs to 15 residues. V was cut by 2 bases and J by 4 bases, with 11 bases left in between. CDR1 and CDR2 (germline): MRHNA, SNTAGT.

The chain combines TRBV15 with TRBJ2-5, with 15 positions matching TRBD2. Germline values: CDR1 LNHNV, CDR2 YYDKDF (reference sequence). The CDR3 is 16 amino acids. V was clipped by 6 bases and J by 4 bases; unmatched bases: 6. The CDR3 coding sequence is TGTGCCACCAGTAGGACTAGCGGGAGGGATCTAGAGACCCAGTACTTC. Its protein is CATSRTSGRDLETQYF. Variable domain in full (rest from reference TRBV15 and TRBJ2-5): DAMVIQNPRYQVTQFGKPVTLSCSQTLNHNVMYWYQQKSSQAPKLLFHYYDKDFNNEADTPDNFQSRRPNTSFCFLDIRSPGLGDTAMYLCATSRTSGRDLETQYFGPGTRLLVL.

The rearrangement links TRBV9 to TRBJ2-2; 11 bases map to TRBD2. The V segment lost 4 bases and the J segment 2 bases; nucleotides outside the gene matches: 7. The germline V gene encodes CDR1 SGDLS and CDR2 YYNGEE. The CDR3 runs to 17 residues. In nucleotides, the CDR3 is TGTGCCAGCAGCCCCCGGACTAGCGGGTCCAACACCGGGGAGCTGTTTTTT. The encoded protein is CASSPRTSGSNTGELFF.

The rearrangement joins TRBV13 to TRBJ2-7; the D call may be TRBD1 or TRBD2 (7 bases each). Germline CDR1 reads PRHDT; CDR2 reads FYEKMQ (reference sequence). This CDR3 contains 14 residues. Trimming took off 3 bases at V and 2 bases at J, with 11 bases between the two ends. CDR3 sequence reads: CASSLQGGAYEQYF. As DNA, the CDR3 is TGTGCCAGCAGCTTGCAGGGGGGGGCCTACGAGCAGTACTTC.

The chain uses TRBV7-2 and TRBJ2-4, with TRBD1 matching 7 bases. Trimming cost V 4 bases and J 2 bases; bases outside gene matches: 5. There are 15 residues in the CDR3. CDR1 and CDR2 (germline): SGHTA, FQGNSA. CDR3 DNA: TGTGCCAGCAGCTCGGCAGGGGGAACCAAAAACATTCAGTACTTC. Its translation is CASSSAGGTKNIQYF.

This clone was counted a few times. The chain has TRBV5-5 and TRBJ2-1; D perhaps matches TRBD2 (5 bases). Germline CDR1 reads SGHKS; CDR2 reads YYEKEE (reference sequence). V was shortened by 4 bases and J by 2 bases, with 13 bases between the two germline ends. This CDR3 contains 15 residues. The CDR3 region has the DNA TGTGCCAGCAGCCAAGGACTTAATGCCTACAATGAGCAGTTCTTC. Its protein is CASSQGLNAYNEQFF.

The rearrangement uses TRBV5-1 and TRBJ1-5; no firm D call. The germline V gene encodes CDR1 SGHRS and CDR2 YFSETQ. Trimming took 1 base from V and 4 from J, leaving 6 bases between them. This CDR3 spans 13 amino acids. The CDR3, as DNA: TGCGCCAGCAGCTTGTTGGGAAATCAGCCCCAGCATTTT. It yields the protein CASSLLGNQPQHF.

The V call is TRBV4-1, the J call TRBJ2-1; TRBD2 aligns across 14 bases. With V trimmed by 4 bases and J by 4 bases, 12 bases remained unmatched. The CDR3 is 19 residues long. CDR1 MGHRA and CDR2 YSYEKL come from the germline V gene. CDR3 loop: CASSRPTGTSGGLYNEQFF. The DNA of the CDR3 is TGCGCCAGCAGCCGACCGACCGGGACTAGCGGGGGCTTATACAATGAGCAGTTCTTC.

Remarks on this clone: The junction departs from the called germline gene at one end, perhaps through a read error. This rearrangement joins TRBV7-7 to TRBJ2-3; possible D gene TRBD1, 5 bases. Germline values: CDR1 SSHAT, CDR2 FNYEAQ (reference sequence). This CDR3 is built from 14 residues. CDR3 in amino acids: CASSFDSSTDTQYF. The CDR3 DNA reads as TGTGCTAGCAGCTTCGACAGCAGCACAGATACGCAGTATTTT.

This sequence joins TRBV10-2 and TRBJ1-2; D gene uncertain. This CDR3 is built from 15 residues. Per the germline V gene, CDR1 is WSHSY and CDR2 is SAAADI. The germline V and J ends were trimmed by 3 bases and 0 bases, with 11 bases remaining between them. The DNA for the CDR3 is TGCGCCAGCAGTGATAGCCGCGGTACTAACTATGGCTACACCTTC. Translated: CASSDSRGTNYGYTF.

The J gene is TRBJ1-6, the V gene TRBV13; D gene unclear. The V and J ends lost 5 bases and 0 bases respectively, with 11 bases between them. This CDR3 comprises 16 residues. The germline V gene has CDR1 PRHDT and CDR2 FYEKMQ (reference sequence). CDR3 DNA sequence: TGTGCCAGCAGCCCCTCGGGCTTCTCCTATAATTCACCCCTCCACTTT. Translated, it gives CASSPSGFSYNSPLHF.